This TCR beta chain emerged from a study of OX40 agonist ivuxolimab in advanced cancers. Findings and caveats of the study: Clonal expansion was among the lowest in partial responders at 0.1-3.0 mg/kg, especially CD8+. The study observed clonal expansion of CD4+ and CD8+ blood T cells by week 6 at 0.1 to 3.0 mg/kg.

Autoimmune disease history or systemic immunosuppression barred patients. On cycle 4 day 1 and cycle 7 day 1, as well as at baseline, blood was sampled. Measured with immunoSEQ multiplex PCR; TCRdb has only the in-frame clones, and not every one. The sample yields around 18,000 clones, 70% to 90% seen once. To note about this clone: The antigen remains undetermined.

The specimen was CD4+ or CD8+ T cells sorted from blood, collected in a trial of the OX40 agonist ivuxolimab. The receptor comes from an adult with an advanced solid tumor such as melanoma, head and neck, liver or kidney cancer.

In DNA, the CDR3 is TGTGCCAGCAGCGGGGGGAAAGACAATGAGCAGTTCTTC. Its protein product is CASSGGKDNEQFF. This chain connects TRBV9 to TRBJ2-1; the D gene could be TRBD1 or TRBD2 (5 bases each). CDR1 and CDR2 (germline): SGDLS, YYNGEE. V lost 3 bases, J lost 5 bases, and 9 bases lay in between. The CDR3 totals 13 residues.